A selection of T cell receptor beta chains follows, all from one sample in a study of regulatory T cells in long-lasting Graves disease. In TCRdb, the multiplex PCR reads were re-called with MiXCR into one record per CDR3 protein. The table includes more than 400,000 distinct CDR3 sequences, 15% to 20% detected once. These data are also associated with another study on T cells in Graves' hyperthyroidism and ophthalmopathy.

The sample here was peripheral blood mononuclear cells (PBMCs), taken at new diagnosis, from a patient treated with antithyroid drugs. Source of these receptors: a man in his forties with Graves disease. Each CDR3 is given with its conserved first and last residue. Fields, in order: V gene, CDR3 protein.

>TRBV19
CASSMSDSYEQYF
>TRBV5-1
CASAGGLRSYNEQFF
>TRBV6-1
CASSRFRTSTDTQYF
>TRBV28
CASSLPTGDGEKLFF
>TRBV12-3/TRBV12-4
CASSLRTLMVSGNTIYF
>TRBV15
CATSREGRQTSYEQYF
>TRBV5-1
CASSLQGEDTQYF
>TRBV7-9
CASSFSNSGGSPYEQYF
>TRBV9
CASSYNKLAGVPEQFF
>TRBV18
CASSRGQGVYEQYF